What follows are 24 T cell receptor beta chains derived from one specimen sequenced in a study of blood T cell repertoires in COVID-19. The assay was immunoSEQ multiplex PCR, and TCRdb's table has in-frame clones only and misses some. The sample records about 40,000 clones, around 90% being singletons. The sample taken for sequencing was peripheral blood. These receptor sequences come from a woman aged 25 to 39 in a cohort sampled during active COVID-19.

In this sample, this clone turned up once. The chain joins TRBV6-5 to TRBJ2-7, with 9 bases fitting TRBD1. The ends lost 6 bases at V and 0 bases at J; junction bases unmatched: 3. Germline lookup yields CDR1 MNHEY and CDR2 SVGAGI. The CDR3 has 14 amino acids. CDR3 nucleotides: TGTGCCAGCAGCCGGACAGGGGACTCCTACGAGCAGTACTTC. Protein sequence: CASSRTGDSYEQYF.

CDR3 in amino acids: CASSVTSGNPDTQYF. Here the CDR3 DNA reads TGTGCCAGCAGTGTAACTAGCGGGAATCCAGATACGCAGTATTTT. The chain links TRBV27 to TRBJ2-3, with 10 bases aligning to TRBD2. After removal of 5 bases from V and 4 bases from J, the junction contained 6 bases not matched to a gene. This CDR3 comprises 15 residues. Germline V gene sequence: CDR1 MNHEY, CDR2 SMNVEV (reference sequence).

This clone was seen only a few times. CDR3 bases: TGCAGTGCTACAGGAGGCTACGAGCAGTACTTC. This encodes CSATGGYEQYF. The chain recombines TRBV20-1 with TRBJ2-7, with D tentatively TRBD2 (5 bases). The CDR3 length is 11 residues. Germline CDR1 and CDR2: DFQATT and SNEGSKA (reference sequence). V was clipped by 4 bases and J by 3 bases, with 7 bases between them.

CDR3 in DNA: TGTGCCAGCAGGTGGGAGGCTAGCGCTTCCTACGAGCAGTACTTC. Translated: CASRWEASASYEQYF. This chain uses TRBV27 with TRBJ2-7; perhaps TRBD2 as D (6 bases). The CDR3 has 15 amino acids. Trimming pared 6 bases from V and 1 base from J, leaving 16 bases between. Germline assignment: CDR1 MNHEY and CDR2 SMNVEV (reference sequence).

The chain recombines TRBV6-2 or TRBV6-3 with TRBJ2-1; 11 nucleotides line up with TRBD2. The J segment lost 8 bases and the V segment lost 5 bases, leaving 14 bases of the junction unmatched. Germline V gene sequence: CDR1 MNHEY, CDR2 SVGEGT. This CDR3 comprises 17 residues. As DNA, the CDR3 is TGTGCCAGCAGTAAAGACCGGACTAGCGGGTTCCGGGATGAGCAGTTCTTC. Translated: CASSKDRTSGFRDEQFF.

This chain links TRBV3-1 (or the pseudogene TRBV3-2) with TRBJ2-5; tentatively, D is TRBD2 (6 bases). V lost 1 base and J lost 4, with 10 bases in between. The CDR3 has 14 amino acids. The V gene's germline CDR1 is LGHDT and CDR2 YNNKEL (reference sequence). In DNA, the CDR3 is TGTGCCAGCAGCCAAGGGAGGGGAGCAGAGACCCAGTACTTC. Residues: CASSQGRGAETQYF.

This clone was counted a single time. The chain employs TRBV5-1 and TRBJ2-7; 14 bases map to TRBD2. CDR3 length equals 18 residues. Germline CDR1 and CDR2: SGHRS and YFSETQ. V lost 3 bases, J lost 1 base, and 9 bases stayed unmatched. The CDR3, as DNA: TGCGCCAGCAGCTCGGGACTAGCGGGAGAAGCGGCGTCCTACGAGCAGTACTTC. Translated, it gives CASSSGLAGEAASYEQYF. The variable domain in full, with the rest retrieved from reference TRBV5-1 and TRBJ2-7, is KAGVTQTPRYLIKTRGQQVTLSCSPISGHRSVSWYQQTPGQGLQFLFEYFSETQRNKGNFPGRFSGRQFSNSRSEMNVSTLELGDSALYLCASSSGLAGEAASYEQYFGPGTRLTVT.

This chain links TRBV2 with TRBJ1-1; D is unresolved. Germline V gene lookup returns CDR1 SNHLY and CDR2 FYNNEI. The CDR3 has 15 residues. V was shortened by 3 bases and J by 2 bases, with 13 bases between the two germline ends. In DNA, the CDR3 is TGTGCCAGCAGTGATAGTGTCGAGGGAAACACTGAAGCTTTCTTT. Protein sequence: CASSDSVEGNTEAFF.

This chain links TRBV4-3 with TRBJ2-1; 9 nucleotides align to TRBD1. V gave up 6 bases and J gave up 1 base; unmatched junction bases: 4. This CDR3 contains 15 residues. The germline gives CDR1 LGHNA, CDR2 YSLEER. Written as DNA, the CDR3 is TGCGCCAGCAGTCCCGGGACAGGGTCCTACAATGAGCAGTTCTTC. Its protein is CASSPGTGSYNEQFF.

This rearrangement joins TRBV28 to TRBJ2-7, with 8 nucleotides matching TRBD2. The CDR3 loop spans 17 amino acids. Germline CDR1 is MDHEN and CDR2 is SYDVKM. Trimming at V came to 3 bases and at J to 4 bases, leaving 14 bases not matched to a gene. The CDR3 region is CASSFPDGRADRYEQYF. The CDR3 DNA sequence: TGTGCCAGCAGTTTCCCCGACGGGAGGGCCGATAGGTACGAGCAGTACTTC. The variable domain in full, completed from reference TRBV28 and TRBJ2-7, reads DVKVTQSSRYLVKRTGEKVFLECVQDMDHENMFWYRQDPGLGLRLIYFSYDVKMKEKGDIPEGYSVSREKKERFSLILESASTNQTSMYLCASSFPDGRADRYEQYFGPGTRLTVT.

The chain joins TRBV5-1 to TRBJ2-7, with TRBD1 identical over 7 bases. CDR1 and CDR2 (germline): SGHRS, YFSETQ. Trimming removed 2 bases from V and 0 bases from J; junction bases left unmatched: 8. The CDR3 runs 16 residues. The CDR3 DNA is TGCGCCAGCAGCTTCTGGTCCGGGACAGACTCCTACGAGCAGTACTTC. Translation gives CASSFWSGTDSYEQYF.

This rearrangement joins TRBV12-3 or TRBV12-4 to TRBJ1-4; no clear D. The CDR3 spans 13 residues. V was cut by 5 bases and J by 8 bases, with 12 bases left in between. For the CDR3, the DNA is TGTGCCAGCAGTGCCGGCGGAGGGGAAAAACTGTTTTTT. Translating it yields CASSAGGGEKLFF.

This clone showed up just once. V gene TRBV29-1 combines with J gene TRBJ2-7, with TRBD1 matching over 9 bases. CDR1 and CDR2 from the germline V gene are SQVTM and ANQGSEA. V was clipped by 1 base and J by 5 bases; unmatched bases: 0. The CDR3 contains 12 residues. CDR3 nucleotide sequence: TGCAGCGTTGAAGGGGACAGGGACGAGCAGTACTTC. Amino acids: CSVEGDRDEQYF.

This clone was observed once. The rearrangement links TRBV10-1 to TRBJ2-1; D is unclear. The ends were cut back, 9 bases at V and 4 bases at J, with 13 bases in the middle. The germline V gene encodes CDR1 WNHNN and CDR2 SYGVQD (reference sequence). CDR3 length equals 13 residues. CDR3 in amino acids: CASFRLFYNEQFF. The CDR3 bases are TGCGCCAGTTTCAGACTCTTTTACAATGAGCAGTTCTTC.

The rearrangement uses TRBV20-1 and TRBJ2-3; 11 bases align to TRBD2. This CDR3 is built from 14 residues. Unmatched junction bases numbered 5, after V lost 3 bases and J lost 6 bases. Germline loops: CDR1 DFQATT, CDR2 SNEGSKA (reference sequence). The CDR3 spells CSASLAGGPDTQYF. Here the CDR3 DNA reads TGCAGTGCTAGTTTAGCGGGAGGGCCGGATACGCAGTATTTT.

The sample holds one count of this clone. The genes are TRBV7-9 and TRBJ2-7; the D gene is possibly TRBD2 (7 bases). Germline V lookup: CDR1 SEHNR, CDR2 FQNEAQ (reference sequence). This CDR3 has 16 amino acids. Trimming shortened V by 5 bases and J by 1 base, and 18 bases separated the two germline ends. This CDR3 reads CASSPRGGARSYEQYF. CDR3 DNA: TGTGCCAGCAGCCCCAGAGGGGGGGCGCGATCCTACGAGCAGTACTTC.

The rearrangement joins TRBV2 to TRBJ2-3, with D possibly being TRBD1 (6 bases). Trimming left V 6 bases short and J 4 bases short, with 23 bases between. The CDR3 consists of 17 residues. CDR1 is SNHLY, CDR2 FYNNEI, per germline. The CDR3 here is CASRGAAGRRRADTQYF. In DNA form, the CDR3 reads TGTGCCAGCAGGGGGGCCGCAGGCCGGAGAAGGGCAGATACGCAGTATTTT.

The rearrangement links TRBV5-6 to TRBJ2-5, with D unclear. The germline V and J ends were trimmed by 2 bases and 4 bases, with 15 bases remaining between them. CDR1 is SGHDT, CDR2 YYEEEE, per germline. This CDR3 has 15 amino acids. The CDR3 region is CASSFRAIRRETQYF. CDR3 in DNA: TGTGCCAGCAGCTTTCGCGCGATAAGGAGAGAGACCCAGTACTTC.

The chain employs TRBV30 and TRBJ1-3, with D possibly TRBD1 on 6 matching bases. Germline loops: CDR1 GTSNPN, CDR2 SVGIG (reference sequence). Deletions cut 7 bases from V and 4 bases from J, with 17 bases between. This CDR3 has 14 amino acids. CDR3 nucleotides: TGTGCCTTGGGACACCTAACGGGAGGAAACACCATATATTTT. Translating gives CALGHLTGGNTIYF.

J is TRBJ2-5 and V is TRBV28; the D gene is possibly TRBD1 (6 bases). V gave up 3 bases and J gave up 0 bases, with 11 bases separating them. This CDR3 comprises 15 residues. Per the germline V gene, CDR1 is MDHEN and CDR2 is SYDVKM. The CDR3 sequence is CASSFGWGHQETQYF. The DNA for the CDR3 is TGTGCCAGCAGTTTTGGGTGGGGGCACCAAGAGACCCAGTACTTC.

This CDR3 reads CATSGPGTSGKGAYEQYF. Written as DNA, the CDR3 is TGTGCCACCAGTGGTCCGGGTACTAGCGGGAAGGGGGCCTACGAGCAGTACTTC. V and J are TRBV24-1 and TRBJ2-7; TRBD2 matches at 10 bases. V trimming: 5 bases; J trimming: 2 bases; junction bases outside the gene matches: 14. The CDR3 covers 18 residues. Germline CDR1 and CDR2: KGHDR and SFDVKD.

V gene TRBV2 combines with J gene TRBJ1-1, with TRBD1 matching 7 bases. The germline V gene has CDR1 SNHLY and CDR2 FYNNEI. V gave up 6 bases and J gave up 0 bases; unmatched junction bases: 10. This CDR3 has 16 residues. Here the CDR3 reads CASRRDRVNMNTEAFF. The CDR3 nucleotides are TGTGCCAGCAGGCGAGACAGGGTAAATATGAACACTGAAGCTTTCTTT. Using reference TRBV2 and TRBJ1-1 for the parts outside the CDR3, the full variable domain is EPEVTQTPSHQVTQMGQEVILRCVPISNHLYFYWYRQILGQKVEFLVSFYNNEISEKSEIFDDQFSVERPDGSNFTLKIRSTKLEDSAMYFCASRRDRVNMNTEAFFGQGTRLTVV.

The gene calls are TRBV4-2 and TRBJ1-1; the D gene is possibly TRBD1 (5 bases). The V gene lost 5 bases and the J gene lost 5 bases, with 18 bases spanning the gap. Germline CDR1 is LGHNA and CDR2 is YNFKEQ. The CDR3 runs to 15 residues. Written as DNA, the CDR3 is TGTGCCAGCAGCAACAATGTAGGGGTGGGGACTGAAGCTTTCTTT. This sequence encodes CASSNNVGVGTEAFF.

The chain uses TRBV5-1 and TRBJ1-2; a weak D match, TRBD1 (5 bases). V lost 0 bases and J 6 bases, leaving 12 bases between the germline ends. The CDR3 is made up of 14 amino acids. From germline, CDR1 is SGHRS and CDR2 YFSETQ. This chain's CDR3 is CASSLAQGFDGYTF. The CDR3 nucleotides read TGCGCCAGCAGCTTGGCTCAGGGTTTCGATGGCTACACCTTC.